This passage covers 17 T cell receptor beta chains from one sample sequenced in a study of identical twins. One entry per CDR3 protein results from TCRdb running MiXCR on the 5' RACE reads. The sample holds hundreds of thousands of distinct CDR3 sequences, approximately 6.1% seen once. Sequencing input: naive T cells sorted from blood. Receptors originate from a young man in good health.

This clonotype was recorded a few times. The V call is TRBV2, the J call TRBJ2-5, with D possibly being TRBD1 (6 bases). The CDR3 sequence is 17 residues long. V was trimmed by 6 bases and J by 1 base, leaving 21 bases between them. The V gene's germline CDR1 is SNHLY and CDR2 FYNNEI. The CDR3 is CASSVAGTTRAQETQYF. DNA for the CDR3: TGTGCCAGCAGCGTCGCCGGGACAACGAGGGCCCAAGAGACCCAGTACTTC.

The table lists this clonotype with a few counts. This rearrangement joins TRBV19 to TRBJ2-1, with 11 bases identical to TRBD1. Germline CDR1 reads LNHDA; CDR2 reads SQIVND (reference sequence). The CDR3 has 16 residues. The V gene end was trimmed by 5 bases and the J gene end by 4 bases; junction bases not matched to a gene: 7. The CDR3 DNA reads TGTGCCAGTAGTCCCGCCGGGACAGGGGGGTACAATGAGCAGTTCTTC. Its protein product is CASSPAGTGGYNEQFF.

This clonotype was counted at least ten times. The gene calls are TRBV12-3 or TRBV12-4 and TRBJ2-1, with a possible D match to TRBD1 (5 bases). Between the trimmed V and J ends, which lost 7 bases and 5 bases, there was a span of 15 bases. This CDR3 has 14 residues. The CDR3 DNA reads TGTGCCAGCACCACTGGTAGGGGTAACAATGAGCAGTTCTTC. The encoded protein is CASTTGRGNNEQFF.

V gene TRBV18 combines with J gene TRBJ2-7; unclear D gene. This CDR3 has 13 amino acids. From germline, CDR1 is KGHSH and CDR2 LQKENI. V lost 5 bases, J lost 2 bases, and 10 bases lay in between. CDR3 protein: CASSEEYPYEQYV. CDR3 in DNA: TGTGCCAGCTCAGAGGAGTACCCCTACGAGCAGTACGTC.

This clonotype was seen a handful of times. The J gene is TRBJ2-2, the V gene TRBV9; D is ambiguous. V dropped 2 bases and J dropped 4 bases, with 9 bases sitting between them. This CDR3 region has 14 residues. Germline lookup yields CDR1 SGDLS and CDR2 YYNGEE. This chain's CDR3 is CASSVFQGTGELFF. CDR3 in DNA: TGTGCCAGCAGCGTCTTCCAAGGCACCGGGGAGCTGTTTTTT. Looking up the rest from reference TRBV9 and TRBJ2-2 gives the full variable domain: DSGVTQTPKHLITATGQRVTLRCSPRSGDLSVYWYQQSLDQGLQFLIQYYNGEERAKGNILERFSAQQFPDLHSELNLSSLELGDSALYFCASSVFQGTGELFFGEGSRLTVL.

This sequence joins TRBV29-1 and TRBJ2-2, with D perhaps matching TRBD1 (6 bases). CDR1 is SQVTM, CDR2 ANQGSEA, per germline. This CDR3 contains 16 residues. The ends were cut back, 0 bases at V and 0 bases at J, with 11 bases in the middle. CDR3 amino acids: CSVEDRNRANTGELFF. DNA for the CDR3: TGCAGCGTTGAAGATAGGAACAGGGCGAACACCGGGGAGCTGTTTTTT.

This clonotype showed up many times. The CDR3 is CASSLGVRGYTF. The CDR3 DNA reads TGTGCCAGCAGTTTAGGGGTACGCGGCTACACCTTC. This chain joins TRBV12-3 or TRBV12-4 and TRBJ1-2; D is uncertain. Between the trimmed V and J ends, which lost 1 base and 8 bases, there was a span of 8 bases. The CDR3 totals 12 residues.

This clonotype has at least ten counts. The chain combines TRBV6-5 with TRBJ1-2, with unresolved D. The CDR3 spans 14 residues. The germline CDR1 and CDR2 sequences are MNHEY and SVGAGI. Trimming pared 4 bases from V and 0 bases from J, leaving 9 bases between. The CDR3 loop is CASSSFTANYGYTF. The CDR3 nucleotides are TGTGCCAGCAGTTCCTTTACAGCTAACTATGGCTACACCTTC.

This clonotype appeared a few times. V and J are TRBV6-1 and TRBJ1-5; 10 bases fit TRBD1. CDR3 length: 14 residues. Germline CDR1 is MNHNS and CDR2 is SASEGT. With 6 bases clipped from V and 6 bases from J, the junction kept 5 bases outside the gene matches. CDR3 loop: CASRPGQGIQPQHF. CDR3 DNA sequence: TGTGCCAGCAGGCCGGGACAGGGGATTCAGCCCCAGCATTTT.

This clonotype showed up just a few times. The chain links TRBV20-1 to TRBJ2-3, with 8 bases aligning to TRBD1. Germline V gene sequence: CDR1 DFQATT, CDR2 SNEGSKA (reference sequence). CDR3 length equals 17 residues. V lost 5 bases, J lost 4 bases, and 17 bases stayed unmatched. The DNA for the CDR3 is TGCAGTGCTTTCCCCCCGCGCGGGACAGGTTCTTCAGATACGCAGTATTTT. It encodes CSAFPPRGTGSSDTQYF.

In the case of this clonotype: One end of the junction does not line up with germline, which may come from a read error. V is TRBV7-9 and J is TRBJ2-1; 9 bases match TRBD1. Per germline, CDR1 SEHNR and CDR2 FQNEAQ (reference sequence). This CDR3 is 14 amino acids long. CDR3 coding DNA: TGTGCCAGCAGCTCAACAGGGGGCTACTATGAGCAGTTCTTC. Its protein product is CASSSTGGYYEQFF.

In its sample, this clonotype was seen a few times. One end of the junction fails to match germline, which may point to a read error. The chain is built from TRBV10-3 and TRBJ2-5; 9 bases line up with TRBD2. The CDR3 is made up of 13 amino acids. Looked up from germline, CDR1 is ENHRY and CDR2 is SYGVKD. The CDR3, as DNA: TGTGCCGTCAGTTTAGCGGGAGAAGAGACCCAGTACTTC. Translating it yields CAVSLAGEETQYF.

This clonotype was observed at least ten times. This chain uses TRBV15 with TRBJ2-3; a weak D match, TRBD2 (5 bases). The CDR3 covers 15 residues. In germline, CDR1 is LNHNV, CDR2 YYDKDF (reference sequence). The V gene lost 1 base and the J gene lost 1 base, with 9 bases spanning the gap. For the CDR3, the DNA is TGTGCCACCAGCAGAGGGGGAGTAGGCACAGATACGCAGTATTTT. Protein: CATSRGGVGTDTQYF.

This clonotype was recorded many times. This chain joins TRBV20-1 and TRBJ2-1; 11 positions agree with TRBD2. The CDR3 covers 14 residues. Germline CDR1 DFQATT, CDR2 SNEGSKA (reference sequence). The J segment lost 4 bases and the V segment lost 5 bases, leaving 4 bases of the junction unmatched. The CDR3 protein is CSARWTSGYNEQFF. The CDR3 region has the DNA TGCAGTGCTCGGTGGACTAGCGGGTACAATGAGCAGTTCTTC.

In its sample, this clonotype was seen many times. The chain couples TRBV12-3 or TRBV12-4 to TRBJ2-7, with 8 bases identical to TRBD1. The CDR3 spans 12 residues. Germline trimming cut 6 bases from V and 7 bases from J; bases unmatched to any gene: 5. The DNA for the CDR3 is TGTGCCAGCAGGAAGACAGGGGAAGAGCAGTACTTC. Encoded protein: CASRKTGEEQYF.

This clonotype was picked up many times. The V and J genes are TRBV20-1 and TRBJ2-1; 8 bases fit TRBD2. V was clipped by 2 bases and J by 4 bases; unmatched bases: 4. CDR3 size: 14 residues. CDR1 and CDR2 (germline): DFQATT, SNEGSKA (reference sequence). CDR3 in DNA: TGCAGTGCTAGACGGCGGGAGGTTTACAATGAGCAGTTCTTC. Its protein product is CSARRREVYNEQFF.

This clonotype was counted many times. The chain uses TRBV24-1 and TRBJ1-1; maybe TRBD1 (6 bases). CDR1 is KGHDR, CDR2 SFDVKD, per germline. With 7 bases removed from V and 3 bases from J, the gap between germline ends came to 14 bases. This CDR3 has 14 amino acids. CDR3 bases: TGTGCCACCAGGGCGGGGGCGCGAGACACTGAAGCTTTCTTT. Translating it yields CATRAGARDTEAFF.